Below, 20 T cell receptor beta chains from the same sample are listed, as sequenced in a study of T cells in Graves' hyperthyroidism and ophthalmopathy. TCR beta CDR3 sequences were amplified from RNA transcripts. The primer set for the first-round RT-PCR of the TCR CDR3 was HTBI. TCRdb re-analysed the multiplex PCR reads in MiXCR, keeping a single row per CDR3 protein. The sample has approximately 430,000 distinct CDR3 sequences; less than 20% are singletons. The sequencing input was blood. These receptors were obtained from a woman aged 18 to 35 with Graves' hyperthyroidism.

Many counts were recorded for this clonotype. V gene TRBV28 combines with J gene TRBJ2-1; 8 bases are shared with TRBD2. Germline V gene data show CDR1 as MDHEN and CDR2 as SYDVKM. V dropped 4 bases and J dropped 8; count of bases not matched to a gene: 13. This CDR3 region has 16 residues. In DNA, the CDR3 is TGTGCCAGCAGTTCCCCGTTCGGCGGCGGGAGGCATGAGCAGTTCTTC. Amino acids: CASSSPFGGGRHEQFF.

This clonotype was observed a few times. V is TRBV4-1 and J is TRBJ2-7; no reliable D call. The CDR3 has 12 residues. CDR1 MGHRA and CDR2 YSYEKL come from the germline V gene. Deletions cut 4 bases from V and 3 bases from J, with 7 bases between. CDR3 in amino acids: CASSPDFYEQYF. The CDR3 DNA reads TGCGCCAGCAGCCCAGATTTCTACGAGCAGTACTTC.

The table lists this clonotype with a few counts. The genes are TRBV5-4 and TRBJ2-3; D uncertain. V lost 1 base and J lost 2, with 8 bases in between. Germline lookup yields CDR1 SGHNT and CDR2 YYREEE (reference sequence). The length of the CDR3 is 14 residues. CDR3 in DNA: TGTGCCAGCAGCTTGCGACCGAACACAGATACGCAGTATTTT. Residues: CASSLRPNTDTQYF.

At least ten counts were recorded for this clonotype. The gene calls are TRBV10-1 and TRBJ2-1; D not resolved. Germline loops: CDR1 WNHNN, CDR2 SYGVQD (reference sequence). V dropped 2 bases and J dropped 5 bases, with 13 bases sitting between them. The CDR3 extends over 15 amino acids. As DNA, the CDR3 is TGCGCCAGCAGTGAGGGGTCTGCTGGAAACAATGAGCAGTTCTTC. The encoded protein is CASSEGSAGNNEQFF.

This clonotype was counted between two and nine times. This chain's CDR3 is CSVEDRLAGSRSYNEQFF. DNA of the CDR3: TGCAGCGTTGAAGATCGACTAGCGGGGTCTAGATCCTACAATGAGCAGTTCTTC. The J gene is TRBJ2-1, the V gene TRBV29-1; TRBD2 matches 11 bases. Losses at the gene ends were 0 bases for V and 1 base for J; bases not matched to a gene: 8. The CDR3 has 18 residues. CDR1 is SQVTM and CDR2 is ANQGSEA in the germline V gene.

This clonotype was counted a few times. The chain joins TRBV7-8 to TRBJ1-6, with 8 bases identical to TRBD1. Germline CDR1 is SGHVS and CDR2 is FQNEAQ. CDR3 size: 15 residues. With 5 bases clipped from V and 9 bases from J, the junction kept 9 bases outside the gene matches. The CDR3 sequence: CASSMDRVGGSPLHF. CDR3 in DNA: TGTGCCAGCAGCATGGACAGGGTTGGGGGTTCACCCCTCCACTTT.

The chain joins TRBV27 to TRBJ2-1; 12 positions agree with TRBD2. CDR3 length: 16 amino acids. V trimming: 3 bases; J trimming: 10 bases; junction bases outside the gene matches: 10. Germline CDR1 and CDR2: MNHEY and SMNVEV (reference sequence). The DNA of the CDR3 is TGTGCCAGCAGTTTTCTAGCGGGAGGGGGGGGGAGGGAGCAGTTCTTC. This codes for CASSFLAGGGGREQFF.

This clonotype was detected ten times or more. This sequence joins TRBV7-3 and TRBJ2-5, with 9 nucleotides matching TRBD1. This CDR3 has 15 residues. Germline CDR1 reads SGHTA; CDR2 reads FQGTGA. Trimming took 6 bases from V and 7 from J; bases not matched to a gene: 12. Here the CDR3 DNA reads TGTGCCAGCAGTCCCGGGACAGGGTCTTCGGGGACCCAGTACTTC. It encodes CASSPGTGSSGTQYF.

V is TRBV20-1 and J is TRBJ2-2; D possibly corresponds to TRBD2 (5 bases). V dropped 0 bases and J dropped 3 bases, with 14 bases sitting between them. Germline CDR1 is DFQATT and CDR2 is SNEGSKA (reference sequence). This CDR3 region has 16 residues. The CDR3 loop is CSARDFISGYTGELFF. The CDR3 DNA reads TGCAGTGCTAGAGATTTTATAAGCGGATACACCGGGGAGCTGTTTTTT.

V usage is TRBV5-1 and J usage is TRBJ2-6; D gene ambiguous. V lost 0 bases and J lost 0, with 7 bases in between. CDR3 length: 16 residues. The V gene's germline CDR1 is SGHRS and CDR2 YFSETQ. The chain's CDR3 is CASSLGRISGANVLTF. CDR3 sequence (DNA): TGCGCCAGCAGCTTGGGACGGATCTCTGGGGCCAACGTCCTGACTTTC.

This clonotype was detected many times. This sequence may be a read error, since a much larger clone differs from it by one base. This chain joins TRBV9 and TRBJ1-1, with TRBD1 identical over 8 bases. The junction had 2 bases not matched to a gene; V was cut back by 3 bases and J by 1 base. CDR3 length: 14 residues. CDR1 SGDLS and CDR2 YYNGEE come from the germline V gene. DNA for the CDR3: TGTGCCAGCAGCGGCGGACAGGGGAACACTGAAGCTTTCTTT. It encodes CASSGGQGNTEAFF.

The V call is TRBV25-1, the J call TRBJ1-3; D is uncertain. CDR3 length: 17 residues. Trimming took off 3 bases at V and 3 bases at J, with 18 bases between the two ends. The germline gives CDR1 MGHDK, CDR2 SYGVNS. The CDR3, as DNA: TGTGCCAGCAGTGACCCTGGGGATCAGAGCCTTGGAAACACCATATATTTT. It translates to CASSDPGDQSLGNTIYF.

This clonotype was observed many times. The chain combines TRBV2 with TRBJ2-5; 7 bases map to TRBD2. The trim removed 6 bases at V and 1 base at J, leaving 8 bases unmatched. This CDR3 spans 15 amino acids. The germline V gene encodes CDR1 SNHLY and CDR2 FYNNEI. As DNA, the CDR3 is TGTGCCAGCAGGAAGACTGGCGGGGGCCAAGAGACCCAGTACTTC. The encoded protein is CASRKTGGGQETQYF. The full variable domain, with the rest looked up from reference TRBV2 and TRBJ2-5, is EPEVTQTPSHQVTQMGQEVILRCVPISNHLYFYWYRQILGQKVEFLVSFYNNEISEKSEIFDDQFSVERPDGSNFTLKIRSTKLEDSAMYFCASRKTGGGQETQYFGPGTRLLVL.

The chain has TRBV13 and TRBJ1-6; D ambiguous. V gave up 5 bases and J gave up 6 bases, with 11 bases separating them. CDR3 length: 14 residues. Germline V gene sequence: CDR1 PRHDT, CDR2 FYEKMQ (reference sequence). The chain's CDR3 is CASSPGRINSPLHF. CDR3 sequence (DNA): TGTGCCAGCAGCCCAGGACGGATTAATTCACCCCTCCACTTT.

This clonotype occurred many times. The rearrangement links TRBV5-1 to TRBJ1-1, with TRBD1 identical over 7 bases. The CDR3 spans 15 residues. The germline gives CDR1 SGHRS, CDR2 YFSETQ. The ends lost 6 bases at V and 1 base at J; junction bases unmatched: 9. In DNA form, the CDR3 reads TGCGCCAGCACCCTCTGGGACAGAGAGAACACTGAAGCTTTCTTT. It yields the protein CASTLWDRENTEAFF.

In DNA, the CDR3 is TGCAGTGCTAGGGCGGTTGAAGGGCCCTACGAGCAGTACTTC. Translation gives CSARAVEGPYEQYF. The chain carries TRBV20-1 and TRBJ2-7, with D uncertain. Deletions cut 3 bases from V and 2 bases from J, with 14 bases between. CDR1 DFQATT and CDR2 SNEGSKA come from the germline V gene (reference sequence). The CDR3 is 14 residues long.

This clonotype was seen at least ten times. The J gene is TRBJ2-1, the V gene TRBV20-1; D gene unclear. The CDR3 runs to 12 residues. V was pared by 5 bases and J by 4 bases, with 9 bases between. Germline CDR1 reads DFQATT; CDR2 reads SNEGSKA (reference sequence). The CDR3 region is CSAADLYNEQFF. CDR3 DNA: TGCAGTGCTGCGGACCTTTACAATGAGCAGTTCTTC.

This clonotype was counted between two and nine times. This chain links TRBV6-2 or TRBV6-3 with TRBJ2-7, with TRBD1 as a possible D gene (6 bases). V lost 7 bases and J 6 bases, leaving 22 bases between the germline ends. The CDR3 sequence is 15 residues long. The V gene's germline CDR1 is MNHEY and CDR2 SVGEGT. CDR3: CASTKRAPQGLEQYF. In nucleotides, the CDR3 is TGTGCCAGCACTAAACGGGCACCCCAGGGGCTCGAGCAGTACTTC.

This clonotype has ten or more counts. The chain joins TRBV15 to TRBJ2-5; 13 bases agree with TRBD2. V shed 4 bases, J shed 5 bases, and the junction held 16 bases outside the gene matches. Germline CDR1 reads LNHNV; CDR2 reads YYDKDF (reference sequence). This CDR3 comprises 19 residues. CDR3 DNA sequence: TGTGCCACCAGCAATTGGGCAAGGGTGGAACTAGCGGGGGGGGAGACCCAGTACTTC. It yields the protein CATSNWARVELAGGETQYF.

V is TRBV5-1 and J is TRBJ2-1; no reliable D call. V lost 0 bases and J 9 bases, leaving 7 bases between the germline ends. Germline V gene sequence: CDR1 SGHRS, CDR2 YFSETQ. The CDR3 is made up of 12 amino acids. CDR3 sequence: CASSLDRSEQFF. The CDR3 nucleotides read TGCGCCAGCAGCTTGGATCGGAGTGAGCAGTTCTTC.